The 12 T cell receptor beta chains presented below share a single source sample, sequenced in a study of T-cell memory formation after mild COVID-19. MiXCR, run by TCRdb on the 5' RACE reads, gives a single entry per CDR3 protein. The sample includes 200,000 to 250,000 distinct CDR3 sequences, about 16% seen only once; the top ten take approximately 3.4%. Sequenced: PBMCs or a T cell subset sorted from them (not recorded which). The receptors come from a man aged 18 to 30 who had mild COVID-19 (a few samples of this study predate the infection). Cell type and time point are not known.

V gene TRBV19 combines with J gene TRBJ1-2; D unclear. The CDR3 is made up of 15 amino acids. CDR1 and CDR2 from the germline V gene are LNHDA and SQIVND (reference sequence). Trimming removed 3 bases from V and 1 base from J, with 12 bases in between. The CDR3 nucleotides are TGTGCCAGTAGTATTTCGCCGGAGATTAACTATGGCTACACCTTC. Its protein is CASSISPEINYGYTF.

This clonotype was counted between two and nine times. This CDR3 is CASSTGGLAEQYV. For the CDR3, the DNA is TGTGCCAGCAGCACAGGGGGGCTGGCCGAGCAGTACGTC. V usage is TRBV28 and J usage is TRBJ2-7; 8 bases line up with TRBD1. V was clipped by 6 bases and J by 6 bases; unmatched bases: 7. The CDR3 is 13 amino acids. The germline CDR1 and CDR2 sequences are MDHEN and SYDVKM.

There are a few counts of this clonotype. The genes are TRBV5-1 and TRBJ1-5, with 8 nucleotides matching TRBD1. Trimming cost V 1 base and J 7 bases; bases outside gene matches: 7. The CDR3 is made up of 15 amino acids. Germline V CDR1 and CDR2: SGHRS, YFSETQ. CDR3 region: CASSLTGGLVQPQHF. DNA of the CDR3: TGCGCCAGCAGCTTGACAGGGGGGTTAGTCCAGCCCCAGCATTTT.

The chain joins TRBV7-9 to TRBJ1-5; D is possibly TRBD1 (5 bases). V was clipped by 5 bases and J by 5 bases, with 16 bases between them. The germline gives CDR1 SEHNR, CDR2 FQNEAQ (reference sequence). The CDR3 has 15 amino acids. As DNA, the CDR3 is TGTGCCAGCAGCGCCGGGGGGTTTGGGGATCAGCCCCAGCATTTT. Its translation: CASSAGGFGDQPQHF.

The V call is TRBV20-1, the J call TRBJ1-5; a possible D gene is TRBD1 (5 bases). CDR3 length: 14 residues. Trimming shortened V by 3 bases and J by 0 bases, and 9 bases separated the two germline ends. Germline V CDR1 and CDR2: DFQATT, SNEGSKA (reference sequence). CDR3 loop: CSARTENSNQPQHF. Written as DNA, the CDR3 is TGCAGTGCTAGGACAGAAAATAGCAATCAGCCCCAGCATTTT.

J is TRBJ2-5 and V is TRBV7-2, with 8 bases matching TRBD1. V shed 2 bases and J 3 bases; nucleotides not matched to a gene: 8. There are 16 residues in the CDR3. CDR1 and CDR2 (germline): SGHTA, FQGNSA. The CDR3 DNA reads as TGTGCCAGCAGCTTACGAGGGGCAGGGGGCGAAGAGACCCAGTACTTC. Residues: CASSLRGAGGEETQYF.

This clonotype was seen a few times. The germline gene is not matched at one end of the junction; a read error may be the cause. J is TRBJ1-3 and V is TRBV6-5; weak D call: TRBD1 (5 bases). The CDR3 extends over 13 amino acids. Germline CDR1 MNHEY, CDR2 SVGAGI. The CDR3 protein is CASSTPRGSTIYF. DNA of the CDR3: TGTGCCAGCTCGACTCCTAGGGGAAGCACCATATATTTT.

This clonotype has more than one count but fewer than ten. The J gene is TRBJ2-7, the V gene TRBV18, with D possibly being TRBD1 (6 bases). V shed 6 bases and J shed 3 bases, with 12 bases lying between them. This CDR3 is 13 amino acids long. From germline, CDR1 is KGHSH and CDR2 LQKENI. The CDR3 region has the DNA TGTGCCAGCTCCGGGCAAGGGGGCTACGAGCAGTACTTC. Translation: CASSGQGGYEQYF. The full variable domain, its missing parts supplied by reference TRBV18 and TRBJ2-7, is NAGVMQNPRHLVRRRGQEARLRCSPMKGHSHVYWYRQLPEEGLKFMVYLQKENIIDESGMPKERFSAEFPKEGPSILRIQQVVRGDSAAYFCASSGQGGYEQYFGPGTRLTVT.

This clonotype was detected only a few times. The chain couples TRBV6-5 to TRBJ1-5, with no clear D. The V end was cut by 5 bases, the J end by 1 base, with 12 bases between. Germline lookup yields CDR1 MNHEY and CDR2 SVGAGI. This CDR3 is built from 15 residues. This chain's CDR3 is CASSRTSSSNQPQHF. The CDR3 DNA reads TGTGCCAGCAGTCGTACCTCCTCCAGCAATCAGCCCCAGCATTTT.

J is TRBJ2-1 and V is TRBV7-2; TRBD2 matches 8 bases. CDR1 and CDR2 (germline): SGHTA, FQGNSA. The CDR3 contains 15 residues. The trim removed 6 bases at V and 0 bases at J, leaving 4 bases unmatched. The CDR3 here is CASRVSGASYNEQFF. CDR3 DNA: TGTGCCAGCAGGGTTAGCGGGGCCTCCTACAATGAGCAGTTCTTC.

The rearrangement uses TRBV4-3 and TRBJ2-7; 9 nucleotides match TRBD2. This CDR3 region has 15 residues. The V gene's germline CDR1 is LGHNA and CDR2 YSLEER. J gave up 6 bases and V 0 bases, and 6 bases lay outside the gene matches. CDR3 nucleotide sequence: TGCGCCAGCAGCCAAGACAGCGGGGGGCTGGTCGAGCAGTACTTC. Its translation is CASSQDSGGLVEQYF.

This clonotype was picked up a small number of times. The V call is TRBV4-1, the J call TRBJ2-5, with 7 bases identical to TRBD2. The CDR3 has 16 amino acids. Trimming took 1 base from V and 2 from J; bases not matched to a gene: 7. CDR1 and CDR2 from the germline V gene are MGHRA and YSYEKL. This chain's CDR3 is CASSQGGLVVQETQYF. The CDR3 region has the DNA TGCGCCAGCAGCCAAGGAGGACTAGTGGTTCAAGAGACCCAGTACTTC.